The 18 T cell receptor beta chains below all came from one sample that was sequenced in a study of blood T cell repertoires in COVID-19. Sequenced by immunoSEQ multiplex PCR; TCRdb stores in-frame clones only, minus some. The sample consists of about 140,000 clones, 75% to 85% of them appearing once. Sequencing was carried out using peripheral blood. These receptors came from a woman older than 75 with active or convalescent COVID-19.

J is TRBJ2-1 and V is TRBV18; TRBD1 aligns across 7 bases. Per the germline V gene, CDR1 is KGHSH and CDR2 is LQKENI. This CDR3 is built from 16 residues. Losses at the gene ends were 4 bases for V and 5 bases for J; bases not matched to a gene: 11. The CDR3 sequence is CASSQQTGHGDNEQFF. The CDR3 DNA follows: TGTGCCAGCTCACAACAGACAGGGCATGGGGACAATGAGCAGTTCTTC.

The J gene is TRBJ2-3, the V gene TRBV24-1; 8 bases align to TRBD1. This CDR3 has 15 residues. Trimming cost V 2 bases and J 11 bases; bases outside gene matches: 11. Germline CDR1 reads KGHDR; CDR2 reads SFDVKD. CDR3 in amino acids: CATSDWTGRSGRQYF. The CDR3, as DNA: TGTGCCACCAGTGATTGGACAGGGCGCTCGGGGAGGCAGTATTTT.

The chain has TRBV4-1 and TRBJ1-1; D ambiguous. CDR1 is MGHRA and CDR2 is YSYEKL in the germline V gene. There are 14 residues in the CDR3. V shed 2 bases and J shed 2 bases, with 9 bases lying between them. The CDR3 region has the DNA TGCGCCAGCAGCCAACCCCGGGGAAACACTGAAGCTTTCTTT. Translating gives CASSQPRGNTEAFF.

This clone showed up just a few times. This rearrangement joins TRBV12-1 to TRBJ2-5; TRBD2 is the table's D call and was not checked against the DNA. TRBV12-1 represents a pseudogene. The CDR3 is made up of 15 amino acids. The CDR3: CASSFVAFVVETQYF. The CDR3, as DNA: TGTGCCAGCAGCTTTGTAGCGTTCGTGGTCGAGACCCAGTACTTC.

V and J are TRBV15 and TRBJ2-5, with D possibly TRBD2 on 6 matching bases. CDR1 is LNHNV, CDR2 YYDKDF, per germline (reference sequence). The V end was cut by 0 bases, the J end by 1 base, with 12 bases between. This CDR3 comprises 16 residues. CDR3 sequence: CATSREGTTSQETQYF. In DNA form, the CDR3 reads TGTGCCACCAGCAGAGAGGGAACGACTAGCCAAGAGACCCAGTACTTC.

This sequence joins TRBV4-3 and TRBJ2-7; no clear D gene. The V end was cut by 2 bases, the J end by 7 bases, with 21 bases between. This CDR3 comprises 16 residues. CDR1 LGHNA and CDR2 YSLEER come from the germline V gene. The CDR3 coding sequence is TGCGCCAGCAGCCAAAGGCTAGGCCCCTCCATCCGGGAGCAGTACTTC. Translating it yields CASSQRLGPSIREQYF.

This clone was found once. CDR3 protein: CASSLTGTGEGNTIYF. The CDR3 nucleotides are TGCGCCAGCAGCTTAACCGGGACAGGGGAAGGAAACACCATATATTTT. The chain joins TRBV5-1 to TRBJ1-3; 10 bases are a match to TRBD1. The CDR3 runs to 16 residues. Trimming cost V 2 bases and J 4 bases; bases outside gene matches: 6. Germline V gives CDR1 SGHRS, CDR2 YFSETQ.

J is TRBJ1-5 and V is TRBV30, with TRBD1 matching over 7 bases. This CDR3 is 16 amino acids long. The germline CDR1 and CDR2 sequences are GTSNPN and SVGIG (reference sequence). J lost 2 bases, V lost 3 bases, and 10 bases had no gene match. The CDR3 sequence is CAWSAYTGDRNQPQHF. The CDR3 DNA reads TGTGCCTGGAGCGCCTACACAGGGGACCGCAATCAGCCCCAGCATTTT.

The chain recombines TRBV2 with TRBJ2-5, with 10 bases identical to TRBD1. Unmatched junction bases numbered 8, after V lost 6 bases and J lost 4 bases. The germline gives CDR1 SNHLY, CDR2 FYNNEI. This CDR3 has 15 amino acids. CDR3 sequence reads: CASRPDRGRGETQYF. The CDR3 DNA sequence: TGTGCCAGCAGACCCGACAGGGGGCGAGGAGAGACCCAGTACTTC.

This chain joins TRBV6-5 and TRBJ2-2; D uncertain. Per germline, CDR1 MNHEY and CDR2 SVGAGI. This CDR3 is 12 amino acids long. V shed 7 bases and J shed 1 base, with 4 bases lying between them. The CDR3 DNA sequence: TGTGCCAGCAACAAGAACACCGGGGAGCTGTTTTTT. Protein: CASNKNTGELFF.

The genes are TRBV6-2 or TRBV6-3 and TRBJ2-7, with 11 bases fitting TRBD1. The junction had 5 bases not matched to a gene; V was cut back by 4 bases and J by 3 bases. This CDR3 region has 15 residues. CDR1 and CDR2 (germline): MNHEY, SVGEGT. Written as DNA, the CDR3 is TGTGCCAGCAGTTCCCCCGGGACAGGGGGCTACGAGCAGTACTTC. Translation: CASSSPGTGGYEQYF.

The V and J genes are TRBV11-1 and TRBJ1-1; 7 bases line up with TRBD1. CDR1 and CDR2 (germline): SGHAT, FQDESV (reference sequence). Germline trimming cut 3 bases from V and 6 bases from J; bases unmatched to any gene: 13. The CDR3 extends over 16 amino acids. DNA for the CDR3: TGTGCCAGCAGCTTCACGACAGGGTTGATCAAGGCTGAAGCTTTCTTT. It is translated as CASSFTTGLIKAEAFF. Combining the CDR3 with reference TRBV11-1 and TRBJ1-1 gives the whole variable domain EAEVAQSPRYKITEKSQAVAFWCDPISGHATLYWYRQILGQGPELLVQFQDESVVDDSQLPKDRFSAERLKGVDSTLKIQPAELGDSAMYLCASSFTTGLIKAEAFFGQGTRLTVV.

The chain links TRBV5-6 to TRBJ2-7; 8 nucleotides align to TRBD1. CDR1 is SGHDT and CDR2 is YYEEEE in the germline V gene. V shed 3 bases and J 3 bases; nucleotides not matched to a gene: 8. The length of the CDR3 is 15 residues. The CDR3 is CASSWTDRGNYEQYF. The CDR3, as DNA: TGTGCCAGCAGCTGGACTGACAGGGGAAACTACGAGCAGTACTTC.

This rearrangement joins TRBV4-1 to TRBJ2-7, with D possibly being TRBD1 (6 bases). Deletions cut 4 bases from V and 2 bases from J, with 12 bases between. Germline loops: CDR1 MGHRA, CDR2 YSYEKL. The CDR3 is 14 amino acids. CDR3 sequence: CASSPQGIPYEQYF. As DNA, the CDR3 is TGCGCCAGCAGCCCCCAGGGGATCCCCTACGAGCAGTACTTC.

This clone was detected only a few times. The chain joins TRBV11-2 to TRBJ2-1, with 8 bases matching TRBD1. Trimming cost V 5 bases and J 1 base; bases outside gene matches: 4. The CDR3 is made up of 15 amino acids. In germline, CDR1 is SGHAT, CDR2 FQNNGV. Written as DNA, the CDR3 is TGTGCCAGCAGCCTGGACAGGGCTTCCTACAATGAGCAGTTCTTC. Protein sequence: CASSLDRASYNEQFF. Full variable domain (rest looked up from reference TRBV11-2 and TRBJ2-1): EAGVAQSPRYKIIEKRQSVAFWCNPISGHATLYWYQQILGQGPKLLIQFQNNGVVDDSQLPKDRFSAERLKGVDSTLKIQPAKLEDSAVYLCASSLDRASYNEQFFGPGTRLTVL.

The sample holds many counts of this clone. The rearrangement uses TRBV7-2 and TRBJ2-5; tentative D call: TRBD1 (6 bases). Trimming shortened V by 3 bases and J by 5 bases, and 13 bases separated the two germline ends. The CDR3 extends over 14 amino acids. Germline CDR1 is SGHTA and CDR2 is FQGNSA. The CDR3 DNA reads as TGTGCCAGCAGCTTTGACAGGCCAGGGGAGACCCAGTACTTC. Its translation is CASSFDRPGETQYF. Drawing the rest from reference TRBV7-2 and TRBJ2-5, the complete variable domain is GAGVSQSPSNKVTEKGKDVELRCDPISGHTALYWYRQSLGQGLEFLIYFQGNSAPDKSGLPSDRFSAERTGGSVSTLTIQRTQQEDSAVYLCASSFDRPGETQYFGPGTRLLVL.

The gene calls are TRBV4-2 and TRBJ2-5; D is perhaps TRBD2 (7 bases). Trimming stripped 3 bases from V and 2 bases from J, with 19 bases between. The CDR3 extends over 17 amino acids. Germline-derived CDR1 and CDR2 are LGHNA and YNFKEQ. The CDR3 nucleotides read TGTGCCAGCAGCCAGGGGGTTGGGGGGGGCTCTCAAGAGACCCAGTACTTC. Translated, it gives CASSQGVGGGSQETQYF.

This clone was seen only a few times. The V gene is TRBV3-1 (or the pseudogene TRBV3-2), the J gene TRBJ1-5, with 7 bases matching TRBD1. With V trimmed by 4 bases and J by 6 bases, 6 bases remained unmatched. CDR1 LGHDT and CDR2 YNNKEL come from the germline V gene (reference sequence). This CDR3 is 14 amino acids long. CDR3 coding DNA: TGTGCCAGCAGCCTACGACAGGGAAGTCAGCCCCAGCATTTT. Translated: CASSLRQGSQPQHF.